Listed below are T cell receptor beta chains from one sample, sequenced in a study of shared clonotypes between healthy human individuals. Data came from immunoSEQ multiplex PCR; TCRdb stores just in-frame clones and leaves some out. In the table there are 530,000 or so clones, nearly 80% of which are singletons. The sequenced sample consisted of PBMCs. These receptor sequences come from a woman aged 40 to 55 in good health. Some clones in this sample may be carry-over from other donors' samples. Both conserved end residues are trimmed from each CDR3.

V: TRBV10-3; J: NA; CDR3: AISELSRSYEQY
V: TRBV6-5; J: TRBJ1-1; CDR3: ASKAIMNTEAF
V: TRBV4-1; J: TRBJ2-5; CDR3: ASSQDWMKYQETQY
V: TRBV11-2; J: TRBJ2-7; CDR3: ASSLPGTFKGQY
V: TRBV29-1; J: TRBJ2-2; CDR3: SGQGSATNTGELF
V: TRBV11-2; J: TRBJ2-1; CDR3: ASSYTNAVYNEQF
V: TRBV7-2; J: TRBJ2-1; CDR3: ASSGESTYNEQF
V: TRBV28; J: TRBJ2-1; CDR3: ASSTHGTSGTYNEQF
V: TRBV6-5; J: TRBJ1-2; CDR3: ASTTGGFYGYT
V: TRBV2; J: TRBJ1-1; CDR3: ASSEGVGNTEAF
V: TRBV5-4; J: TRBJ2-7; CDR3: ASSLDLAGGYEQY
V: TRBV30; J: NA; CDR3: AWSVLGEQY
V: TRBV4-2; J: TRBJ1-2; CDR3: ASSQEPEGGYGYT
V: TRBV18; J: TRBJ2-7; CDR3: ASSRDTSPRQY
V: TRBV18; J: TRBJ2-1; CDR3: ASSLWTGNENEQF
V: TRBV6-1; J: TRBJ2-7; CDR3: ASSAGPGEQY
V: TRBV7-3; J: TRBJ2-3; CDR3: ASSPEPGQGTDTQY
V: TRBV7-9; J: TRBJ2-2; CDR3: VTRLINTGELF
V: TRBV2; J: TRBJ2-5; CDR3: ASAYQETQY
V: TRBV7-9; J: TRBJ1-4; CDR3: ASSLVGGRDRDEKLF
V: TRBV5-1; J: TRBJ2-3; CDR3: ASSPAGSTDTQY
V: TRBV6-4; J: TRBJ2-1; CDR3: ASSVAGGPYNEQF
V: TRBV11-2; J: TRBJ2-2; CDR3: ASSFSADTGELF
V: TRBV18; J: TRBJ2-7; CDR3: ASSLTLYYEQY
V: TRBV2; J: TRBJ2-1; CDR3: ASSKGTSGSYEQF
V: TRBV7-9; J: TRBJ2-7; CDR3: ASSLDLAYYVEQY
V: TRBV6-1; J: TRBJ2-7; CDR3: ASSVSGAYEQY
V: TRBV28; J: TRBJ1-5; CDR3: ASSPIRNSNQPQH
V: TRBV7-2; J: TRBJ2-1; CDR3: ASSLGLAGVDNEQF
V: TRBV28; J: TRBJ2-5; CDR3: ASSYNRASETQY
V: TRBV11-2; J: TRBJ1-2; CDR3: ASSLKGGQGDYGYT
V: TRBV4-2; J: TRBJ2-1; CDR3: ASSLLSGSYNEQF